The T cell receptor (beta chain) described here comes from a study of PD-L1 blockade in urothelial cancer. This clone has a handful of counts. In germline, CDR1 is LNHDA, CDR2 SQIVND (reference sequence). CDR3 length: 16 amino acids. V was trimmed by 6 bases and J by 0 bases, leaving 12 bases between them. Using immunoSEQ multiplex PCR, the repertoire was profiled, and TCRdb retains in-frame clones only, with some absent. The table records about 52,000 clones, approximately 80% of them present only once. Every patient provided from 1 to 8 samples, collected pretreatment and on-treatment. This chain uses TRBV19 with TRBJ2-6, with D uncertain. The sequenced sample was PBMCs, obtained around atezolizumab (anti-PD-L1) treatment. The origin of this receptor is a man between 65 and 80 years old with urothelial cancer. In DNA form, the CDR3 reads TGTGCCAGTAGCACAATCCGATCCTCTGGGGCCAACGTCCTGACTTTC. Its translation: CASSTIRSSGANVLTF.